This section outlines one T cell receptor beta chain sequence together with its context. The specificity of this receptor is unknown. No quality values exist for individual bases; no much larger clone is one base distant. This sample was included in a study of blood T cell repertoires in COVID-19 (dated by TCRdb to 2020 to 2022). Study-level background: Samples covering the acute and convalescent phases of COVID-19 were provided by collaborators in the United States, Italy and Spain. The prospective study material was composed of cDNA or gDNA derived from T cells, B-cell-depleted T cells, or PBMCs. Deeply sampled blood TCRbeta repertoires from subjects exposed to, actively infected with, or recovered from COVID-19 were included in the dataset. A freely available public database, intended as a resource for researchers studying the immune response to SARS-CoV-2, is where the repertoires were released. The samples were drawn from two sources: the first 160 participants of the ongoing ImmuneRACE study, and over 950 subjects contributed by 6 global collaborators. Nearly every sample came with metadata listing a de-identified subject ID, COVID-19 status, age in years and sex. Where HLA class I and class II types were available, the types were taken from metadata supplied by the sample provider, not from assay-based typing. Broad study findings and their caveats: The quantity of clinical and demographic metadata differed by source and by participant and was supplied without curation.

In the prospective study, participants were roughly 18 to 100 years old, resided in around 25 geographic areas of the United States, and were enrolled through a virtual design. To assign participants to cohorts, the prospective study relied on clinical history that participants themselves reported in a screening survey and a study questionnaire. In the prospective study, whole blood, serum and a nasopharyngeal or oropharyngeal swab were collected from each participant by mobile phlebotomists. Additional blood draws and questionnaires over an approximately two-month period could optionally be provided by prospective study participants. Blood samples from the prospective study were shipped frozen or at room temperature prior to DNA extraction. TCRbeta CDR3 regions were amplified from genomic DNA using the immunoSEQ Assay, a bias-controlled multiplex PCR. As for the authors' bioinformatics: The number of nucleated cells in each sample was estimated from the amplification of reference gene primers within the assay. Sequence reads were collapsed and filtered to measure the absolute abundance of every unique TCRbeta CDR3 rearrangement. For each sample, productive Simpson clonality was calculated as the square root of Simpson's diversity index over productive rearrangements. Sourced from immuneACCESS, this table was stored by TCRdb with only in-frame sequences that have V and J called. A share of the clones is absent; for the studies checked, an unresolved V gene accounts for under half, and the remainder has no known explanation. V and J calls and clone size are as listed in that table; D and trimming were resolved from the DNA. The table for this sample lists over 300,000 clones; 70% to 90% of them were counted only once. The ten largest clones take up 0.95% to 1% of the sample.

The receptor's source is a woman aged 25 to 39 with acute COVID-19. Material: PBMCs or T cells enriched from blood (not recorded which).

The encoded CDR3 is CASSVGPWTEAFF. The sequenced DNA is TGTGCCAGCAGTGTGGGGCCGTGGACTGAAGCTTTCTTT. The rearrangement combines TRBV25-1 with TRBJ1-1; 5 matching bases give a weak D call of TRBD1. A distance of 11 bases separates the germline ends of V and J, which lose 4 bases and 5 bases respectively. The CDR1 and CDR2 encoded by the germline V gene are MGHDK and SYGVNS. The CDR3 contains 13 residues, cysteine and phenylalanine counted. The only DNA kept is the CDR3, 39 bases in frame from the first base.